This TCR beta chain was sequenced for a study of cytomegalovirus exposure and HLA in healthy donors. Findings of the study overall: Sequencing had likely introduced a cluster of highly shared sequence variants as an artifact. Reportedly, HLA-A and HLA-B alleles of most subjects were accurately predicted from TCR beta. It was 150 to 200 TCR beta chains that were listed as cytomegalovirus-associated.

A note on this clone: The antigen is not known.

The PCR contained 60 Vbeta and 13 Jbeta primers. TCRdb keeps only in-frame clones here, not all; method: immunoSEQ multiplex PCR. The sample includes some 90,000 clones, 65% to 80% of them seen just once. V dropped 5 bases and J dropped 3; count of bases not matched to a gene: 5. CDR1 MNHEY and CDR2 SMNVEV come from the germline V gene (reference sequence). This CDR3 contains 14 residues. Input material: PBMCs. The rearrangement uses TRBV27 and TRBJ2-7, with 9 bases lining up with TRBD1. This receptor was obtained from a man in his forties in good health and CMV-seronegative. CDR3 coding DNA: TGTGCCAGCAGTAGGACAGGGGAAGGCTACGAGCAGTACTTC. Encoded protein: CASSRTGEGYEQYF.